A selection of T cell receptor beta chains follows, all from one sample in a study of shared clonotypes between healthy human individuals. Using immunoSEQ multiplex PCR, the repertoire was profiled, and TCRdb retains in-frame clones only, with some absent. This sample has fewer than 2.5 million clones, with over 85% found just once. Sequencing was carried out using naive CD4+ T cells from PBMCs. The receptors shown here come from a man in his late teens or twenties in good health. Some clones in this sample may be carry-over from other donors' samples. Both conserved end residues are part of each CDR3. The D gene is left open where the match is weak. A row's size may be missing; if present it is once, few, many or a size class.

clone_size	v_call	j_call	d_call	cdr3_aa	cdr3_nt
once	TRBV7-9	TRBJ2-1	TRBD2	CASSLDFSGSAYNEQFF	TGTGCCAGCAGCTTAGACTTTAGCGGGAGTGCCTACAATGAGCAGTTCTTC
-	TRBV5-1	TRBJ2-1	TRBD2	CASSLLAGVDNEQFF	TGCGCCAGCAGCCTGCTAGCGGGAGTCGACAATGAGCAGTTCTTC
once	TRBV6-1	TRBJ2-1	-	CASFKGDLHNEQFF	TGTGCCAGCTTTAAGGGGGACCTACACAATGAGCAGTTCTTC
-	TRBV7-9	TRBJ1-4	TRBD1	CASSLTRTGGNEKLFF	TGTGCCAGCAGCTTAACGAGGACAGGGGGTAATGAAAAACTGTTTTTT
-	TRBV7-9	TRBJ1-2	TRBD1	CASSQDRDYGYTF	TGTGCCAGCAGCCAGGACAGGGACTATGGCTACACCTTC
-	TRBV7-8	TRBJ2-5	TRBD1	CASRDRGGKKTQYF	TGTGCCAGCAGGGACAGGGGGGGTAAGAAGACCCAGTACTTC
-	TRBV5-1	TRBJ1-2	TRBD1	CASSSGGQGNYGYTF	TGCGCCAGCAGCTCGGGGGGACAGGGTAACTATGGCTACACCTTC
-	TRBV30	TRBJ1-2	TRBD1	CAWSAGQGMGYTF	TGTGCCTGGAGCGCCGGACAGGGTATGGGCTACACCTTC
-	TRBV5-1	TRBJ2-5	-	CASSPMMGEGQETQYF	TGCGCCAGCAGCCCCATGATGGGAGAGGGCCAAGAGACCCAGTACTTC
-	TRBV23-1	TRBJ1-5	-	CASSPLGGAPFCNQPQHF	TGCGCCAGCAGTCCGCTCGGGGGGGCCCCGTTTTGCAATCAGCCCCAGCATTTT
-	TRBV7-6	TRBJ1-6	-	CASSPLKAANSPLHF	TGTGCCAGCAGCCCACTGAAGGCAGCCAATTCACCCCTCCACTTT
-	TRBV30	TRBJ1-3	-	CAWSAGGSFSDTIYF	TGTGCCTGGAGTGCGGGGGGAAGTTTTAGTGACACCATATATTTT
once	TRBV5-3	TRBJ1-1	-	CASSIRLNAISEAFF	TGTGCCAGCAGCATCCGGCTGAATGCAATTTCTGAAGCTTTCTTT
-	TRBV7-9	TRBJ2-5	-	CASSLGQGTQETQYF	TGTGCCAGCAGCTTAGGTCAGGGGACTCAAGAGACCCAGTACTTC
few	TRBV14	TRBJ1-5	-	CASSGGNNQPQHF	TGTGCCAGCAGCGGCGGAAATAATCAGCCCCAGCATTTT
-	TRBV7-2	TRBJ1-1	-	CASRPDSVYTEAFF	TGTGCCAGCAGGCCCGACAGCGTTTACACTGAAGCTTTCTTT
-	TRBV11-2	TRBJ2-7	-	CASSKRPDPQYF	TGTGCCAGCAGCAAAAGGCCGGACCCGCAGTACTTC
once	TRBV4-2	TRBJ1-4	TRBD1	CASSQSRDRGNEKLFF	TGTGCCAGCAGCCAGTCCCGGGACAGGGGAAATGAAAAACTGTTTTTT
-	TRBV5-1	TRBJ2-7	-	CASSLGMGYEQYF	TGCGCCAGCAGCTTGGGTATGGGCTACGAGCAGTACTTC
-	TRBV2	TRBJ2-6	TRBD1	CASSSDRAGANVLTF	TGTGCCAGCAGTTCGGACAGGGCTGGGGCCAACGTCCTGACTTTC
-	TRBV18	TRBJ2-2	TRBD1	CASSPLPGQGDFGELFF	TGTGCCAGCTCACCACTCCCGGGACAGGGGGACTTCGGGGAGCTGTTTTTT
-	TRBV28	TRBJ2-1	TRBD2	CASTSGSSYNEQFF	TGTGCCAGCACAAGCGGGAGCTCCTACAATGAGCAGTTCTTC
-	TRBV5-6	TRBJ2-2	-	CASSLVGGVGTGELFF	TGTGCCAGCAGCTTGGTGGGGGGCGTCGGCACCGGGGAGCTGTTTTTT
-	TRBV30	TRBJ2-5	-	CAWRYGGKGGETQYF	TGTGCCTGGAGATATGGGGGGAAGGGCGGAGAGACCCAGTACTTC
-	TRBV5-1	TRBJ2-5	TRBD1	CASSLGQGETQYF	TGCGCCAGCAGCTTAGGACAGGGGGAGACCCAGTACTTC
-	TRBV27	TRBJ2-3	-	CASTTEGTQYF	TGTGCCAGCACGACCGAGGGTACGCAGTATTTT
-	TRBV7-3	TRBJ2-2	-	CASSLSSGAGELFF	TGTGCCAGCAGCTTAAGTTCCGGGGCCGGGGAGCTGTTTTTT
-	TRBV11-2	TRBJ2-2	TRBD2	CASSLGRLAGRTGELFF	TGTGCCAGCAGCTTAGGACGACTAGCGGGAAGGACCGGGGAGCTGTTTTTT
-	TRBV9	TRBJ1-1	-	CASSVEWANEAFF	TGTGCCAGCAGCGTAGAATGGGCAAATGAAGCTTTCTTT
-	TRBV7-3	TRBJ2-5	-	CASSSTGTKETQYF	TGTGCCAGCAGCTCAACCGGGACAAAAGAGACCCAGTACTTC
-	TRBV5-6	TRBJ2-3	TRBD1	CASSNIQGATSTDTQYF	TGTGCCAGCAGCAACATACAGGGGGCGACCAGCACAGATACGCAGTATTTT
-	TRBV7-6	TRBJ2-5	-	CASSLGAGQETQYF	TGTGCCAGCAGCTTAGGGGCAGGCCAAGAGACCCAGTACTTC
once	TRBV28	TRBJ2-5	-	CAIRTVKGSQETQYF	TGTGCCATCCGGACGGTGAAGGGTTCCCAAGAGACCCAGTACTTC
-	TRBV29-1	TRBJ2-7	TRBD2	CSVVGPGGLYEQYF	TGCAGCGTTGTAGGACCGGGAGGTCTCTACGAGCAGTACTTC
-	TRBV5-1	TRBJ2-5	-	CASKGRGQETQYF	TGCGCCAGCAAAGGCAGGGGCCAAGAGACCCAGTACTTC
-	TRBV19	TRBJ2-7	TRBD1	CASSPRGQGAGVYEQYF	TGTGCCAGTAGTCCCCGGGGACAGGGGGCCGGGGTCTACGAGCAGTACTTC
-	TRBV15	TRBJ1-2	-	CATSRLDQGYGYTF	TGTGCCACCAGCAGACTGGATCAGGGCTATGGCTACACCTTC
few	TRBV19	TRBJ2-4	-	CASSIGGSENIQYF	TGTGCCAGTAGTATTGGGGGATCTGAGAACATTCAGTACTTC
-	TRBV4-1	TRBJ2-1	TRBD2	CASSLGLAGGRYEQFF	TGCGCCAGCAGCCTGGGACTAGCGGGAGGGCGGTATGAGCAGTTCTTC
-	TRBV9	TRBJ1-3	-	CASSVADSPGNTIYF	TGTGCCAGCAGCGTAGCGGACTCCCCTGGAAACACCATATATTTT
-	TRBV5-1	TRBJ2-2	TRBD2	CASSLSLAGAGELFF	TGCGCCAGCAGCTTGTCGCTAGCGGGGGCCGGGGAGCTGTTTTTT
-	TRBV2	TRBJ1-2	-	CASRLSGTSAGYTF	TGTGCCAGCAGACTCTCCGGGACCTCAGCTGGCTACACCTTC
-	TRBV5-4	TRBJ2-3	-	CASSFEHTQYF	TGTGCCAGCAGCTTCGAACATACGCAGTATTTT
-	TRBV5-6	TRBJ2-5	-	CASSLFGGETQYF	TGTGCCAGCAGCTTGTTTGGAGGAGAGACCCAGTACTTC
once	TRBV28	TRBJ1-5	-	CASRATGGDGAQPQHF	TGTGCCAGCAGGGCAACCGGGGGCGATGGGGCTCAGCCCCAGCATTTT
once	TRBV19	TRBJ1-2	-	CASSSQAAGDYGYTF	TGTGCCAGTAGTTCGCAGGCGGCGGGGGACTATGGCTACACCTTC
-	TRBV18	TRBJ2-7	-	CASSPSNPHYEQYF	TGTGCCAGCTCACCCAGTAACCCGCATTACGAGCAGTACTTC
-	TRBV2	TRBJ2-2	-	CASKETSNTGELFF	TGTGCCAGCAAGGAGACCTCGAACACCGGGGAGCTGTTTTTT
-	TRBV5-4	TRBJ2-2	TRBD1	CASSVKGQGIAGELFF	TGTGCCAGCAGCGTAAAGGGACAGGGGATTGCCGGGGAGCTGTTTTTT
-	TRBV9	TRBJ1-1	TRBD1	CASNQGARTEAFF	TGTGCCAGCAACCAGGGGGCGCGGACTGAAGCTTTCTTT
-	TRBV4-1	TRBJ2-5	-	CASSQVARVQETQYF	TGCGCCAGCAGCCAAGTGGCCAGGGTACAAGAGACCCAGTACTTC
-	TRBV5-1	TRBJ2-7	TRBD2	CASSPSSGGAYEQYF	TGCGCCAGCAGCCCGTCTAGCGGGGGAGCCTACGAGCAGTACTTC
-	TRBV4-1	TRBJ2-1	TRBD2	CASSLGTSGREQFF	TGCGCCAGCAGCCTAGGGACTAGCGGGAGGGAGCAGTTCTTC
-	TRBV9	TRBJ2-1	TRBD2	CASSREGLEDNEQFF	TGTGCCAGCAGCAGGGAGGGCCTAGAGGACAATGAGCAGTTCTTC
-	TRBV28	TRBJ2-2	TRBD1	CASRGRTGKAGELFF	TGTGCCAGCCGGGGGAGGACAGGGAAGGCCGGGGAGCTGTTTTTT
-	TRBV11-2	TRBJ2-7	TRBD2	CASSRSGRIEYEQYF	TGTGCCAGCAGCCGGAGCGGGAGGATCGAATACGAGCAGTACTTC
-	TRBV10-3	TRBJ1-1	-	CAISDSGAVYTEAFF	TGTGCCATCAGTGATTCGGGGGCGGTGTACACTGAAGCTTTCTTT
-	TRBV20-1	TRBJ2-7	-	CSAKLAEQYF	TGCAGTGCTAAGCTCGCTGAGCAGTACTTC
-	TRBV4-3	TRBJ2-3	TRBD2	CASSQVKLAGGTDTQYF	TGCGCCAGCAGCCAAGTTAAGCTAGCGGGGGGCACAGATACGCAGTATTTT
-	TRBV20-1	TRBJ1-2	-	CSAMVRGGYTF	TGCAGTGCTATGGTTCGCGGGGGCTACACCTTC